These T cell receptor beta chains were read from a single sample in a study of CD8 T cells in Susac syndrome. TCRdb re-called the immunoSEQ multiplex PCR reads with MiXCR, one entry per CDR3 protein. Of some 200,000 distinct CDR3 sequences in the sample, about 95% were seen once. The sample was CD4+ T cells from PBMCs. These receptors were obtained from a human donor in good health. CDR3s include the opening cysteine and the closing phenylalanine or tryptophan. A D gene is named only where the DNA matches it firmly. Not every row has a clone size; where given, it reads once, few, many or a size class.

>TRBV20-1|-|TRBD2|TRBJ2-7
CSARGGGTYEQYF
TGCAGTGCTAGGGGCGGGGGAACCTACGAGCAGTACTTC
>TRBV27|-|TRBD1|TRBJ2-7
CASSLGTEYEQYF
TGTGCCAGCAGTTTGGGGACAGAGTACGAGCAGTACTTC
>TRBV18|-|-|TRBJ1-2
CASSPRPNLQVDGYTF
TGTGCCAGCTCACCACGTCCCAACCTCCAAGTTGATGGCTACACCTTC
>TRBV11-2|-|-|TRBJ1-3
CASSPTGTDFGNTIYF
TGTGCCAGCAGCCCGACCGGGACTGACTTTGGAAACACCATATATTTT
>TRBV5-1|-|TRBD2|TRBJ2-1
CASSLRSGGPPYNEQFF
TGCGCCAGCAGCTTGAGGTCGGGAGGGCCCCCTTACAATGAGCAGTTCTTC
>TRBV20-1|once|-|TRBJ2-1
CSAEQGSSSYNEQFF
TGCAGTGCGGAACAGGGCTCGAGCTCCTACAATGAGCAGTTCTTC
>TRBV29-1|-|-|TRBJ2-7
CSVADSYLSSYEQYF
TGCAGCGTTGCTGACAGTTACCTATCTTCCTACGAGCAGTACTTC
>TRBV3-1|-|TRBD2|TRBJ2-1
CASSQLAGGREQFF
TGTGCCAGCAGCCAATTAGCGGGAGGAAGGGAGCAGTTCTTC
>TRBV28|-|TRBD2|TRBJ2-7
CASATPGLGAYEQYF
TGTGCCAGCGCGACGCCGGGACTAGGGGCCTACGAGCAGTACTTC
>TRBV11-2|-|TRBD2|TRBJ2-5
CASSSRGGAETQYF
TGTGCCAGCAGCTCCCGGGGAGGGGCAGAGACCCAGTACTTC
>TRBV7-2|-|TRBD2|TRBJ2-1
CASSFDRLAAYNEQFF
TGTGCCAGCAGCTTCGACCGACTAGCGGCTTACAATGAGCAGTTCTTC
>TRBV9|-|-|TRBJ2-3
CASSTHLASTDTQYF
TGTGCCAGCAGCACCCACCTCGCTAGCACAGATACGCAGTATTTT
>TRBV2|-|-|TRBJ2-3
CASSPLASGTDTQYF
TGTGCCAGCAGTCCCCTAGCGAGTGGAACAGATACGCAGTATTTT
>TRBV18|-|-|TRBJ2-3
CASPRVGADTQYF
TGTGCCAGCCCCAGGGTTGGCGCAGATACGCAGTATTTT
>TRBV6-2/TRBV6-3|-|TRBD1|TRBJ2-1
CASSRRDRGLGEQFF
TGTGCCAGCAGCCGCCGGGACAGGGGGCTTGGTGAGCAGTTCTTC
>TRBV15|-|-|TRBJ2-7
CATSRDPAYEQYF
TGTGCCACCAGCAGAGATCCTGCTTACGAGCAGTACTTC
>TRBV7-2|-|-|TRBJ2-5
CASSFGDTETQYF
TGTGCCAGCAGCTTCGGAGATACGGAGACCCAGTACTTC
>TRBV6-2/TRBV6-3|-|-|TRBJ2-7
CASSPRRVRPTYEQYF
TGTGCCAGCAGCCCCAGGCGCGTCAGGCCCACCTACGAGCAGTACTTC
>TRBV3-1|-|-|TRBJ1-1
CASSQDERNTEAFF
TGTGCCAGCAGCCAAGATGAACGAAACACTGAAGCTTTCTTT
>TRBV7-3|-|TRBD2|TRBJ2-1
CASSLRGGRYNEQFF
TGTGCCAGCAGCTTAAGGGGCGGGAGATACAATGAGCAGTTCTTC
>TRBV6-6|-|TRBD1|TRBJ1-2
CASSEDREVSGYTF
TGTGCCAGCAGTGAGGACAGGGAAGTAAGCGGCTACACCTTC
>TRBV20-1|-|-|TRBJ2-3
CSARDKVAGYLDTQYF
TGCAGTGCTAGAGATAAGGTGGCAGGGTATTTAGATACGCAGTATTTT